The 23 T cell receptor beta chains below all came from one sample that was sequenced in a study of PD-L1 blockade in urothelial cancer. Time point in this sample: peripheral blood 6 weeks after treatment start. Libraries were prepared by immunoSEQ multiplex PCR; TCRdb keeps only in-frame clonotypes and omits some of them. Among 48,000 or so clones listed, approximately 86% were seen once. The sample was PBMCs, taken around atezolizumab (anti-PD-L1) treatment. The origin of the receptors is a man between 60 and 70 years old with urothelial cancer.

The chain links TRBV14 to TRBJ2-5; 8 bases line up with TRBD2. CDR1 and CDR2 (germline): SGHDN, FVKESK. The CDR3 is 16 residues long. V shed 5 bases and J 0 bases; nucleotides not matched to a gene: 8. The CDR3 DNA reads TGTGCCAGCAGCGACGGACTAGCTGGGAACCAAGAGACCCAGTACTTC. This sequence encodes CASSDGLAGNQETQYF.

The gene calls are TRBV11-2 and TRBJ2-7; 9 nucleotides match TRBD1. The V segment lost 0 bases and the J segment 4 bases; nucleotides outside the gene matches: 10. The CDR3 extends over 17 amino acids. The germline V gene encodes CDR1 SGHAT and CDR2 FQNNGV. CDR3 protein: CASSLEGTGHPQYEQYF. In DNA, the CDR3 is TGTGCCAGCAGCTTAGAAGGGACAGGGCACCCACAGTACGAGCAGTACTTC.

This clone showed up just once. This chain joins TRBV28 and TRBJ1-4, with 7 bases matching TRBD1. Germline V gene sequence: CDR1 MDHEN, CDR2 SYDVKM. The V segment lost 3 bases and the J segment 3 bases; nucleotides outside the gene matches: 4. The CDR3 contains 15 residues. CDR3 sequence reads: CASSFEGTANEKLFF. The CDR3 nucleotides are TGTGCCAGCAGTTTCGAAGGGACAGCTAATGAAAAACTGTTTTTT.

V and J are TRBV9 and TRBJ2-1; D is unresolved. Germline V gives CDR1 SGDLS, CDR2 YYNGEE. V was cut by 0 bases and J by 6 bases, with 7 bases left in between. The CDR3 runs to 13 residues. This CDR3 is CASSVGWANEQFF. The DNA of the CDR3 is TGTGCCAGCAGCGTAGGTTGGGCCAATGAGCAGTTCTTC.

The chain joins TRBV10-2 to TRBJ2-7; 7 bases match TRBD1. The CDR3 runs 13 residues. Germline V gene lookup returns CDR1 WSHSY and CDR2 SAAADI. The junction had 7 bases not matched to a gene; V was cut back by 5 bases and J by 6 bases. The CDR3 reads CASSTGTVREQYF. The CDR3 region has the DNA TGCGCCAGCAGTACCGGGACAGTACGCGAGCAGTACTTC.

This chain joins TRBV18 and TRBJ2-1; 10 bases match TRBD2. The V gene's germline CDR1 is KGHSH and CDR2 LQKENI. The V and J ends lost 0 bases and 7 bases, in that order; junction bases with no gene match: 12. The CDR3 covers 18 residues. The CDR3 loop reads CASSPPGGAGGPRNEQFF. The DNA of the CDR3 is TGTGCCAGCTCACCACCGGGCGGAGCGGGGGGGCCTAGGAATGAGCAGTTCTTC.

V is TRBV7-2 and J is TRBJ1-6; D uncertain. Germline lookup yields CDR1 SGHTA and CDR2 FQGNSA. The V gene lost 4 bases and the J gene lost 10 bases, with 20 bases spanning the gap. There are 16 residues in the CDR3. DNA for the CDR3: TGTGCCAGCAGCTCCTCCCCGGGGAGCATGGGATCACCCCTCCACTTT. Its translation: CASSSSPGSMGSPLHF.

The chain couples TRBV5-1 to TRBJ1-1, with TRBD1 as a possible D gene (6 bases). Trimming shortened V by 0 bases and J by 3 bases, and 15 bases separated the two germline ends. The CDR3 is 16 residues long. Germline assignment: CDR1 SGHRS and CDR2 YFSETQ. The CDR3 DNA follows: TGCGCCAGCAGCTTGGTGCCTCGGGGGGCTGACACTGAAGCTTTCTTT. Amino acid sequence: CASSLVPRGADTEAFF.

This chain connects TRBV6-5 to TRBJ2-5; no clear D. The CDR3 sequence is 13 residues long. Germline CDR1 is MNHEY and CDR2 is SVGAGI. V was trimmed by 6 bases and J by 5 bases, leaving 13 bases between them. The CDR3 DNA reads as TGTGCCAGCAGACGCGGCCAAGCGGAGACCCAGTACTTC. Protein sequence: CASRRGQAETQYF.

The chain couples TRBV7-2 to TRBJ2-3; D is unclear. CDR1 is SGHTA, CDR2 FQGNSA, per germline. V lost 1 base, J lost 4 bases, and 15 bases lay in between. The CDR3 runs to 16 residues. DNA for the CDR3: TGTGCCAGCAGCTTAGACAGTTTGATGATTGCAGATACGCAGTATTTT. It encodes CASSLDSLMIADTQYF. The full variable domain, completed using reference TRBV7-2 and TRBJ2-3, is GAGVSQSPSNKVTEKGKDVELRCDPISGHTALYWYRQSLGQGLEFLIYFQGNSAPDKSGLPSDRFSAERTGGSVSTLTIQRTQQEDSAVYLCASSLDSLMIADTQYFGPGTRLTVL.

This CDR3 is CASSSRIVGEQYF. Here the CDR3 DNA reads TGTGCCAGCAGTTCCCGAATAGTCGGCGAGCAGTACTTC. This sequence joins TRBV27 and TRBJ2-7; no reliable D call. Germline V gene lookup returns CDR1 MNHEY and CDR2 SMNVEV (reference sequence). Trimming took 4 bases from V and 6 from J, leaving 13 bases between them. The CDR3 sequence is 13 residues long.

The chain has TRBV5-6 and TRBJ1-1, with 9 positions matching TRBD1. The V gene end was trimmed by 4 bases and the J gene end by 2 bases; junction bases not matched to a gene: 6. This CDR3 is built from 15 residues. CDR1 SGHDT and CDR2 YYEEEE come from the germline V gene. This chain's CDR3 is CASSQGGQGNTEAFF. The CDR3 bases are TGTGCCAGCAGCCAGGGGGGACAGGGTAACACTGAAGCTTTCTTT.

The CDR3 region has the DNA TGCGCCAGCAGCTTGGCTACCTTAGAGACCCAGTACTTC. Protein product: CASSLATLETQYF. This chain links TRBV5-1 with TRBJ2-5, with D uncertain. Between the trimmed V and J ends, which lost 0 bases and 4 bases, there was a span of 7 bases. Germline V gives CDR1 SGHRS, CDR2 YFSETQ. The CDR3 contains 13 residues.

CDR3 sequence reads: CAWCAPGWTEAFF. CDR3 nucleotides: TGTGCCTGGTGCGCCCCGGGTTGGACTGAAGCTTTCTTT. This chain links TRBV30 with TRBJ1-1, with D uncertain. From germline, CDR1 is GTSNPN and CDR2 SVGIG (reference sequence). V lost 5 bases, J lost 5 bases, and 15 bases lay in between. There are 13 residues in the CDR3.

V and J are TRBV5-8 and TRBJ1-3; no firm D call. CDR1 is SGHTS and CDR2 is YDEGEE in the germline V gene. The CDR3 runs to 15 residues. Trimming pared 4 bases from V and 0 bases from J, leaving 11 bases between. The CDR3 DNA follows: TGTGCCAGCAGCCCGAGGGAAGCCTCTGGAAACACCATATATTTT. This encodes CASSPREASGNTIYF.

The V and J genes are TRBV9 and TRBJ2-1, with 8 bases identical to TRBD2. Germline CDR1 is SGDLS and CDR2 is YYNGEE. J lost 9 bases, V lost 0 bases, and 5 bases had no gene match. The CDR3 runs to 14 residues. The CDR3 is CASSVVAGGGEQFF. The CDR3 coding sequence is TGTGCCAGCAGCGTAGTTGCCGGGGGGGGTGAGCAGTTCTTC.

The chain couples TRBV6-5 to TRBJ1-4; perhaps TRBD1 as D (5 bases). Germline V gives CDR1 MNHEY, CDR2 SVGAGI. V lost 0 bases, J lost 7 bases, and 12 bases lay in between. This CDR3 contains 15 residues. The CDR3 region has the DNA TGTGCCAGCAGTTACTCTCCGCGCAGGGTTGAAAAACTGTTTTTT. Amino acids: CASSYSPRRVEKLFF.

The genes are TRBV5-1 and TRBJ1-4; possible D gene TRBD1, 6 bases. CDR1 SGHRS and CDR2 YFSETQ come from the germline V gene. The CDR3 spans 14 residues. Trimming left V 1 base short and J 7 bases short, with 11 bases between. The CDR3 region has the DNA TGCGCCAGCAGCTTGACAGGGAGTGGTGAAAAACTGTTTTTT. Translation gives CASSLTGSGEKLFF.

The chain is built from TRBV5-4 and TRBJ1-2; 7 positions agree with TRBD1. Germline values: CDR1 SGHNT, CDR2 YYREEE (reference sequence). Trimming at V came to 3 bases and at J to 8 bases, leaving 7 bases not matched to a gene. This CDR3 is 13 amino acids long. The CDR3 coding sequence is TGTGCCAGCAGCTCACAGGGGATGAAGGGCTACACCTTC. Its protein is CASSSQGMKGYTF.

The chain is built from TRBV29-1 and TRBJ1-2, with a tentative D call TRBD1 (6 bases). Per germline, CDR1 SQVTM and CDR2 ANQGSEA. CDR3 length equals 12 residues. The V gene lost 2 bases and the J gene lost 3 bases, with 7 bases spanning the gap. CDR3 sequence reads: CSVEPGDYGYTF. The CDR3 nucleotides read TGCAGCGTTGAACCAGGGGACTATGGCTACACCTTC.

The chain joins TRBV28 to TRBJ1-3; no reliable D call. The germline V and J ends were trimmed by 8 bases and 3 bases, with 11 bases remaining between them. CDR1 is MDHEN, CDR2 SYDVKM, per germline. The CDR3 length is 13 residues. CDR3 nucleotides: TGTGCCAGCTTCGGGTTCGATGGAAACACCATATATTTT. Residues: CASFGFDGNTIYF. The full variable domain, in which reference TRBV28 and TRBJ1-3 provide the parts outside the CDR3, is DVKVTQSSRYLVKRTGEKVFLECVQDMDHENMFWYRQDPGLGLRLIYFSYDVKMKEKGDIPEGYSVSREKKERFSLILESASTNQTSMYLCASFGFDGNTIYFGEGSWLTVV.

The chain is built from TRBV11-1 and TRBJ2-3; D call uncertain. The germline V gene encodes CDR1 SGHAT and CDR2 FQDESV (reference sequence). The V end lost 5 bases, the J end lost 4 bases, and 7 bases lay between the germline ends. CDR3 length: 12 amino acids. The CDR3 region has the DNA TGTGCCAGCAGCCCTCGGGCAGATACGCAGTATTTT. As protein: CASSPRADTQYF.

Notes on this clone: A junction boundary mismatches the germline segment, possibly from a read error. The chain employs TRBV2 and TRBJ2-1; the match to TRBD1 covers 7 bases. Per the germline V gene, CDR1 is SNHLY and CDR2 is FYNNEI. The length of the CDR3 is 15 residues. The CDR3 DNA reads TGTGCCAGCAGGGAAGACAGGGCGAACTACAATGAGCAGTTCTTC. Amino acid sequence: CASREDRANYNEQFF.